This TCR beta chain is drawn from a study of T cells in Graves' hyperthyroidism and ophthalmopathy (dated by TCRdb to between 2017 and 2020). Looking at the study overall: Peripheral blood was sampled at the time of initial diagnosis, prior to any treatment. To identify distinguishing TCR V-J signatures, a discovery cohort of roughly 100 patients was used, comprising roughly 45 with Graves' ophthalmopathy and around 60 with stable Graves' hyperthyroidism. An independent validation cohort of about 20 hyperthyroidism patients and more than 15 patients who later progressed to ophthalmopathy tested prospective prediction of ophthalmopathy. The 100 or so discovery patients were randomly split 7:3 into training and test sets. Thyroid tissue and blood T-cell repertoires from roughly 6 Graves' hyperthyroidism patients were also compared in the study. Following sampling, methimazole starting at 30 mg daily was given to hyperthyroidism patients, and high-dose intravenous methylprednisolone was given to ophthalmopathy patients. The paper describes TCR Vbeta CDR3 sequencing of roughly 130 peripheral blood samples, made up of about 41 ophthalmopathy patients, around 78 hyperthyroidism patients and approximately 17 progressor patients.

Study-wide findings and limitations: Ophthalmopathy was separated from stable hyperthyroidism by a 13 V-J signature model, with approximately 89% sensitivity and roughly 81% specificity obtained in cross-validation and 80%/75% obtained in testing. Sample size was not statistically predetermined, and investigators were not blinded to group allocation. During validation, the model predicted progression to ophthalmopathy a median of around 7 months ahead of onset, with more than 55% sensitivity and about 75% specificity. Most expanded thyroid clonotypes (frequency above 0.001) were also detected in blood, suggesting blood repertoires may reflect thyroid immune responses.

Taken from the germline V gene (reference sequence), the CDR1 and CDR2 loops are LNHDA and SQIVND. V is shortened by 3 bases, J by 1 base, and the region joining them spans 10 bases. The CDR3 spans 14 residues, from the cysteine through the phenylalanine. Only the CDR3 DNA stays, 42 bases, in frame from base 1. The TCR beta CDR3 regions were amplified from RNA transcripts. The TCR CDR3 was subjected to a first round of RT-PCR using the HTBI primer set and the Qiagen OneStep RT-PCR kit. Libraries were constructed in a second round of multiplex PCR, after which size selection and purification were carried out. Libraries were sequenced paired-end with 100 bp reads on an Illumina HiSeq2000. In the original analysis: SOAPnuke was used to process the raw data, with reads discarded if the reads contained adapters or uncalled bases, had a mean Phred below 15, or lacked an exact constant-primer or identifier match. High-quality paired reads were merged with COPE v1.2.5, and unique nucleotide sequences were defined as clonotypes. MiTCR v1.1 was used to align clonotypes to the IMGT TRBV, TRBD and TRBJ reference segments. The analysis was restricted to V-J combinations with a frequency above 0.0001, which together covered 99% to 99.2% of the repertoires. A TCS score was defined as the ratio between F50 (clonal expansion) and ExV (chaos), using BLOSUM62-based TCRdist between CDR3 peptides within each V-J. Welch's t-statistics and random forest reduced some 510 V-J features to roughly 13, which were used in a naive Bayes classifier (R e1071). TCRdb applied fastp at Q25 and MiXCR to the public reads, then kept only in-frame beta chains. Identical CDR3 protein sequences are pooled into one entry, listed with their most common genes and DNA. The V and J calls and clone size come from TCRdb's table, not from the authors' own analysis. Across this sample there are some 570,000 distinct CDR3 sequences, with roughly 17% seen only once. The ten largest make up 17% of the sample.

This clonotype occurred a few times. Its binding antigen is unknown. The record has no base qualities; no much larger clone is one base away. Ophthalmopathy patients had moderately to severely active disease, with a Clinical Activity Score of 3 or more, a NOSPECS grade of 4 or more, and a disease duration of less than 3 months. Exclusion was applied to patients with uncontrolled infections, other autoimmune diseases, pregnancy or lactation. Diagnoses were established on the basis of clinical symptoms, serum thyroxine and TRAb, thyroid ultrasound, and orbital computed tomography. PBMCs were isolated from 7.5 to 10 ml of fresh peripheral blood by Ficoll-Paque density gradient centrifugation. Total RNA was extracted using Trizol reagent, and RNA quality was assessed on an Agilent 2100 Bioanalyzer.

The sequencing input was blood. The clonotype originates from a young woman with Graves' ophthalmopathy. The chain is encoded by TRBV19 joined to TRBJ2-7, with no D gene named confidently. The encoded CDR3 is CASSMRTPSYEQYF. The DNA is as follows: TGTGCCAGTAGTATGAGGACCCCTTCCTACGAGCAGTACTTC.